This T cell receptor (beta chain) stems from a study of OX40 agonist ivuxolimab in advanced cancers. Study details: Three dose-escalation patients had partial responses: one with hepatocellular carcinoma and two with cutaneous melanoma. Study-level findings and limits: At doses 0.1 to 3.0 mg/kg, CD4+ and CD8+ clones expanded. Expanded clones were, on average, more numerous among CD8+ T cells than CD4+. Several nonresponders also turned out to have low normalized T-cell clonal expansion.

As regards this clone: As yet, its antigen is unknown.

The CDR3 is 17 amino acids. V was shortened by 2 bases and J by 0 bases, with 15 bases between the two germline ends. CDR1 and CDR2 from the germline V gene are MNHNS and SASEGT. The data were produced by immunoSEQ multiplex PCR, yet TCRdb's version contains in-frame clones alone and is incomplete. The sample has more than 45,000 clones; more than 80% are singletons. This TCR was sampled from an adult with an advanced solid tumor such as melanoma, head and neck, liver or kidney cancer. The chain recombines TRBV6-1 with TRBJ2-3, with a tentative D call TRBD2 (7 bases). The source was CD4+ or CD8+ T cells sorted from blood, collected in a trial of the OX40 agonist ivuxolimab. The CDR3 sequence is CASSETWGGLSTDTQYF. Here the CDR3 DNA reads TGTGCCAGCAGTGAAACGTGGGGGGGCTTGAGCACAGATACGCAGTATTTT.